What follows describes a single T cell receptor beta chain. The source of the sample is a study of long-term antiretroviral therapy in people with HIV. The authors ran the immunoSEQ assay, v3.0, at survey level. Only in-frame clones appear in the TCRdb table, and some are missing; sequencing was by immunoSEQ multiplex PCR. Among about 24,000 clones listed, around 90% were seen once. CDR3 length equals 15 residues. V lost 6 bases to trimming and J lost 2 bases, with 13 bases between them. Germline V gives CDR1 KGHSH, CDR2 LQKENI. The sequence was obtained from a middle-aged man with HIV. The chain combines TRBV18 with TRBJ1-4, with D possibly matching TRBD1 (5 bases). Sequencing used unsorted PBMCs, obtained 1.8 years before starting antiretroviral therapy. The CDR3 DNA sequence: TGTGCCAGCTCGCAGGGACTGGCGACTAATGAAAAACTGTTTTTT. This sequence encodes CASSQGLATNEKLFF.